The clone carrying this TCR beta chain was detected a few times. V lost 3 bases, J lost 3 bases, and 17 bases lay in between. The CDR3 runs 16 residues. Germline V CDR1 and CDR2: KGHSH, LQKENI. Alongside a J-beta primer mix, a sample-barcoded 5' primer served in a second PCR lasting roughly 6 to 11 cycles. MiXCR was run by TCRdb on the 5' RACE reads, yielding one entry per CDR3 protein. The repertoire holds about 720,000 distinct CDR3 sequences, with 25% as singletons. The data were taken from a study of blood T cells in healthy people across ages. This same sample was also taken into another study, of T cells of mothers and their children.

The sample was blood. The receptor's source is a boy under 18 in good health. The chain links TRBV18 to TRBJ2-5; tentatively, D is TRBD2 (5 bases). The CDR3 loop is CASSPPPGSDKETQYF. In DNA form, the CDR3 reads TGTGCCAGCTCACCCCCTCCCGGTAGCGACAAAGAGACCCAGTACTTC.